Below, 27 T cell receptor beta chains from the same sample are listed, as sequenced in a study of cytotoxic CD8 clonotypes in ibrutinib-treated CLL. Produced via immunoSEQ multiplex PCR; TCRdb's table is partial and in-frame only. The data contain 150,000 to 200,000 clones, 72% of them seen just once; the ten biggest clones take up about an eighth. The starting material was PBMCs, obtained after 24 months of ibrutinib treatment. These receptors all stem from a human donor with chronic lymphocytic leukemia.

CDR3 sequence (DNA): TGCGCCAGCAGCCAAGGGGCCGAGGGGGGTGAGCAGTTCTTC. Amino acid sequence: CASSQGAEGGEQFF. The J gene is TRBJ2-1, the V gene TRBV4-3; D may match TRBD1 or TRBD2 (6 bases each). The CDR3 extends over 14 amino acids. Germline assignment: CDR1 LGHNA and CDR2 YSLEER. V was trimmed by 1 base and J by 9 bases, leaving 13 bases between them.

V usage is TRBV6-6 and J usage is TRBJ2-1, with 7 bases that match TRBD1. Germline lookup yields CDR1 MNHNY and CDR2 SVGAGI (reference sequence). V shed 4 bases and J 7 bases; nucleotides not matched to a gene: 10. The CDR3 loop spans 15 amino acids. CDR3 residues: CASSSRQGNINEQFF. CDR3 nucleotides: TGTGCCAGCAGTTCGCGACAGGGTAATATTAATGAGCAGTTCTTC.

The CDR3 DNA sequence: TGTGCCAGCAGTTTGTCGGGACAGGGCTTTTACGAGCAGTACTTC. Protein: CASSLSGQGFYEQYF. The rearrangement joins TRBV27 to TRBJ2-7; 9 positions agree with TRBD1. CDR3 length equals 15 residues. From germline, CDR1 is MNHEY and CDR2 SMNVEV (reference sequence). V gave up 3 bases and J gave up 4 bases; unmatched junction bases: 7.

This sequence joins TRBV6-5 and TRBJ2-7, with D tentatively TRBD2 (6 bases). The germline V and J ends were trimmed by 6 bases and 4 bases, with 16 bases remaining between them. The CDR3 is made up of 14 amino acids. Per germline, CDR1 MNHEY and CDR2 SVGAGI. The CDR3 region is CASRIGGRYYEQYF. CDR3 DNA sequence: TGTGCCAGCAGAATTGGTGGGAGGTATTACGAGCAGTACTTC.

This rearrangement joins TRBV11-2 to TRBJ2-5, with D perhaps matching TRBD2 (7 bases). Per the germline V gene, CDR1 is SGHAT and CDR2 is FQNNGV. This CDR3 spans 14 amino acids. With 7 bases removed from V and 4 bases from J, the gap between germline ends came to 16 bases. DNA of the CDR3: TGTGCCAGCATCCAAGGGGGGGCAGGAGAGACCCAGTACTTC. Its protein is CASIQGGAGETQYF.

The chain links TRBV15 to TRBJ1-2; D is unresolved. The ends were cut back, 0 bases at V and 2 bases at J, with 1 base in the middle. Germline loops: CDR1 LNHNV, CDR2 YYDKDF (reference sequence). This CDR3 has 12 residues. CDR3 in amino acids: CATSRENYGYTF. In DNA, the CDR3 is TGTGCCACCAGCAGAGAAAACTATGGCTACACCTTC.

The chain is built from TRBV7-2 and TRBJ2-7; 12 bases match TRBD2. CDR1 and CDR2 (germline): SGHTA, FQGNSA. V dropped 1 base and J dropped 2; count of bases not matched to a gene: 6. The CDR3 totals 17 residues. The CDR3 is CASSLVGLAGTTYEQYF. For the CDR3, the DNA is TGTGCCAGCAGCTTAGTTGGACTAGCGGGGACTACCTACGAGCAGTACTTC.

The chain is built from TRBV7-9 and TRBJ2-1; 12 bases match TRBD2. V lost 3 bases and J lost 8; bases outside the gene matches: 5. The V gene's germline CDR1 is SEHNR and CDR2 FQNEAQ (reference sequence). The CDR3 length is 15 residues. CDR3 nucleotide sequence: TGTGCCAGCAGCTTGACTAGCGGGAGTTCCTATGAGCAGTTCTTC. It is translated as CASSLTSGSSYEQFF.

The CDR3 coding sequence is TGTGCCAGCAGCTTAGATACGGGCAGGGTACGTTTCAATGAGCAGTTCTTC. This codes for CASSLDTGRVRFNEQFF. J is TRBJ2-7 and V is TRBV7-9; a possible D gene is TRBD1 (5 bases). Near its end, the DNA agrees better with TRBJ2-1, so the J call may be wrong. This CDR3 has 17 amino acids. Germline V gene sequence: CDR1 SEHNR, CDR2 FQNEAQ (reference sequence).

The DNA of the CDR3 is TGCAGCGTGGTCTCACAGGGAAACACTGAAGCTTTCTTT. Translating gives CSVVSQGNTEAFF. The chain employs TRBV29-1 and TRBJ1-1; a possible D gene is TRBD1 (6 bases). The CDR3 is 13 residues long. Germline lookup yields CDR1 SQVTM and CDR2 ANQGSEA. Trimming pared 6 bases from V and 2 bases from J, leaving 13 bases between. Based on the CDR3 plus reference TRBV29-1 and TRBJ1-1, the full variable domain is SAVISQKPSRDICQRGTSLTIQCQVDSQVTMMFWYRQQPGQSLTLIATANQGSEATYESGFVIDKFPISRPNLTFSTLTVSNMSPEDSSIYLCSVVSQGNTEAFFGQGTRLTVV.

The table lists this clone with a few counts. The V gene is TRBV19, the J gene TRBJ1-2; D is possibly TRBD1 (6 bases). The germline gives CDR1 LNHDA, CDR2 SQIVND (reference sequence). Deletions cut 7 bases from V and 8 bases from J, with 26 bases between. The CDR3 contains 16 residues. CDR3 amino acids: CASTPLGGLGFQGYTF. In DNA, the CDR3 is TGTGCCAGTACCCCGTTAGGGGGATTGGGATTTCAGGGCTACACCTTC.

The chain combines TRBV30 with TRBJ2-1; 8 nucleotides match TRBD2. This CDR3 is 16 amino acids long. Germline V lookup: CDR1 GTSNPN, CDR2 SVGIG (reference sequence). The trim removed 3 bases at V and 0 bases at J, leaving 7 bases unmatched. The CDR3 protein is CAWSRLAGSSYNEQFF. The CDR3 region has the DNA TGTGCCTGGAGCCGGTTAGCGGGGAGCTCCTACAATGAGCAGTTCTTC.

This clone has a handful of counts. This chain's CDR3 is CASSLGTGNTGELFF. The CDR3 DNA reads as TGCGCCAGCAGCCTGGGGACGGGGAACACCGGGGAGCTGTTTTTT. The chain joins TRBV5-1 to TRBJ2-2; either TRBD1 or TRBD2 may fit D (5 bases each). CDR1 is SGHRS and CDR2 is YFSETQ in the germline V gene. Trimming stripped 4 bases from V and 1 base from J, with 11 bases between. The CDR3 totals 15 residues.

The chain has TRBV30 and TRBJ2-7; 8 bases match TRBD1. Germline CDR1 reads GTSNPN; CDR2 reads SVGIG (reference sequence). With V trimmed by 2 bases and J by 13 bases, 10 bases remained unmatched. This CDR3 is built from 12 residues. The CDR3 nucleotides read TGTGCCTGGAGTCAGGACAGGGTAGGAAGTTACTTC. Its translation is CAWSQDRVGSYF. The entire variable domain, with the rest obtained from reference TRBV30 and TRBJ2-7, is as follows: SQTIHQWPATLVQPVGSPLSLECTVEGTSNPNLYWYRQAAGRGLQLLFYSVGIGQISSEVPQNLSASRPQDRQFILSSKKLLLSDSGFYLCAWSQDRVGSYFGPGTRLTVT.

This chain uses TRBV6-5 with TRBJ2-3; no definite D call. Germline CDR1 and CDR2: MNHEY and SVGAGI. Deletions cut 5 bases from V and 6 bases from J, with 6 bases between. This CDR3 contains 11 residues. The CDR3 spells CASSTKDTQYF. In DNA, the CDR3 is TGTGCCAGCAGTACCAAGGATACGCAGTATTTT.

The chain joins TRBV7-8 to TRBJ2-3; D possibly matches TRBD1 or TRBD2 (5 bases each). V lost 5 bases to trimming and J lost 4 bases, with 13 bases between them. The CDR3 runs to 14 residues. Germline CDR1 is SGHVS and CDR2 is FQNEAQ. CDR3 protein: CASSQGRQADTQYF. CDR3 sequence (DNA): TGTGCCAGCAGCCAGGGACGGCAGGCAGATACGCAGTATTTT.

Here the CDR3 reads CASSQILSYEQYF. CDR3 coding DNA: TGCGCCAGCAGCCAAATACTCTCCTACGAGCAGTACTTC. The J gene is TRBJ2-7, the V gene TRBV4-1; no firm D call. Trimming pared 2 bases from V and 0 bases from J, leaving 5 bases between. This CDR3 contains 13 residues. The germline gives CDR1 MGHRA, CDR2 YSYEKL.

This clone was seen a handful of times. The J gene is TRBJ1-4, the V gene TRBV7-9, with TRBD1 matching 7 bases. The CDR3 length is 15 residues. V lost 1 base to trimming and J lost 7 bases; unmatched junction nucleotides: 6. CDR1 is SEHNR and CDR2 is FQNEAQ in the germline V gene (reference sequence). CDR3 nucleotides: TGTGCCAGCAGCTTAGGAAGACAGGGCGGTGAAAAACTGTTTTTT. Protein: CASSLGRQGGEKLFF.

The rearrangement links TRBV4-3 to TRBJ2-7, with TRBD2 identical over 7 bases. CDR3 length equals 15 residues. The V gene end was trimmed by 1 base and the J gene end by 4 bases; junction bases not matched to a gene: 7. CDR1 and CDR2 (germline): LGHNA, YSLEER. The DNA for the CDR3 is TGCGCCAGCAGCCAAGCTCTAGCGGATCAGTACGAGCAGTACTTC. It codes for CASSQALADQYEQYF.

The V gene is TRBV5-4, the J gene TRBJ2-1; 15 nucleotides align to TRBD2. The junction had 4 bases not matched to a gene; V was cut back by 0 bases and J by 9 bases. The germline gives CDR1 SGHNT, CDR2 YYREEE (reference sequence). The CDR3 extends over 16 amino acids. CDR3 in amino acids: CASSLGTSGRAGEQFF. The DNA for the CDR3 is TGTGCCAGCAGCTTGGGGACTAGCGGGAGGGCCGGTGAGCAGTTCTTC.

The V gene is TRBV5-1, the J gene TRBJ1-2; TRBD1 matches 7 bases. Germline lookup yields CDR1 SGHRS and CDR2 YFSETQ. The CDR3 loop spans 15 amino acids. V trimming: 2 bases; J trimming: 2 bases; junction bases outside the gene matches: 6. CDR3 DNA: TGCGCCAGCAGCTTAGGGGGACAGACCAACTATGGCTACACCTTC. This sequence encodes CASSLGGQTNYGYTF.

This clone appeared a few times. The genes are TRBV27 and TRBJ2-7, with 7 bases that match TRBD2. Germline V gives CDR1 MNHEY, CDR2 SMNVEV (reference sequence). J lost 8 bases, V lost 2 bases, and 9 bases had no gene match. The CDR3 length is 14 residues. CDR3 amino acids: CASSLRGGTIQQYF. The DNA for the CDR3 is TGTGCCAGCAGTTTAAGGGGAGGGACGATCCAGCAGTACTTC.

Concerning this clone itself: Compared with germline, one end of the junction differs, possibly owing to a read error. The V call is TRBV7-7, the J call TRBJ2-6; 16 positions match TRBD2. Germline CDR1 reads SSHAT; CDR2 reads FNYEAQ (reference sequence). The CDR3 length is 22 residues. CDR3 nucleotides: TGTGCTAGCAGCAACTACCCGGGACTAGCGGGAGGGAACTTCTCTGGGGCCAACGTCCTGACTTTC. This translates into CASSNYPGLAGGNFSGANVLTF.

The chain couples TRBV9 to TRBJ2-6, with 10 bases aligning to TRBD1. CDR3 length: 17 residues. The germline CDR1 and CDR2 sequences are SGDLS and YYNGEE. V dropped 4 bases and J dropped 4; count of bases not matched to a gene: 8. The CDR3 DNA follows: TGTGCCAGCAGCCTACGGACAGGGGGATCCGGGGCCAACGTCCTGACTTTC. It encodes CASSLRTGGSGANVLTF.

A few counts support this clone. The rearrangement uses TRBV10-3 and TRBJ2-3; D remains unclear. Looked up from germline, CDR1 is ENHRY and CDR2 is SYGVKD. CDR3 length: 14 residues. V lost 3 bases to trimming and J lost 4 bases, with 11 bases between them. CDR3 region: CAISDRQPPDTQYF. CDR3 bases: TGTGCCATCAGTGACAGGCAGCCACCAGATACGCAGTATTTT.

This rearrangement joins TRBV4-2 to TRBJ2-7, with 7 bases aligning to TRBD2. CDR1 and CDR2 (germline): LGHNA, YNFKEQ. The CDR3 consists of 13 residues. V dropped 2 bases and J dropped 4; count of bases not matched to a gene: 2. The CDR3 here is CASSQFSGYEQYF. DNA for the CDR3: TGTGCCAGCAGCCAATTTAGCGGGTACGAGCAGTACTTC.

The V and J genes are TRBV19 and TRBJ1-5; D uncertain. There are 17 residues in the CDR3. Germline CDR1 is LNHDA and CDR2 is SQIVND (reference sequence). V dropped 5 bases and J dropped 0 bases, with 17 bases sitting between them. Here the CDR3 reads CASSQYGREFSNQPQHF. The CDR3 nucleotides read TGTGCCAGTAGTCAATACGGACGGGAGTTTAGCAATCAGCCCCAGCATTTT. The full variable domain, completed using reference TRBV19 and TRBJ1-5, is DGGITQSPKYLFRKEGQNVTLSCEQNLNHDAMYWYRQDPGQGLRLIYYSQIVNDFQKGDIAEGYSVSREKKESFPLTVTSAQKNPTAFYLCASSQYGREFSNQPQHFGDGTRLSIL.